This T cell receptor beta chain appears in the sequencing data of a study of regulatory T cells in long-lasting Graves disease. Study at large: Graves' patients, diagnosed recently, had received antithyroid drugs under 3 months.

This clonotype was recorded a few times. What it recognizes is unknown. An end of the junction differs from the germline gene, which may be a read error. The V gene's germline CDR1 is LNHNV and CDR2 YYDKDF (reference sequence). CDR3 size: 16 residues. Specified time point: newly diagnosed GD, antithyroid drugs for less than 3 months. PBMCs were the source of the RNA used for TCR sequencing. Whole-study results and caveats: Favored gene segments in persistent disease were TRBV28, TRBJ1-2 and TRBJ2-5. Compared with new cases, persistent Graves' patients showed reduced TCR diversity. With under 3,500 shared public clonotypes, persistent patients exceeded new patients, who shared just over 950.

CDR3 regions were amplified by Arm-PCR using iRepertoire HTBI primers to build TCR beta libraries. TCRdb analysed the multiplex PCR reads with MiXCR anew, one entry per CDR3 protein. The profile shows some 340,000 distinct CDR3 sequences, about an eighth of them singletons. These records were also assigned to another study, of T cells in Graves' hyperthyroidism and ophthalmopathy.

The gene calls are TRBV15 and TRBJ2-3, with 9 bases identical to TRBD1. This clonotype was obtained from a woman between 18 and 29 years old with Graves disease. The material was peripheral blood mononuclear cells (PBMCs), obtained at new diagnosis, from a patient treated with antithyroid drugs. The DNA of the CDR3 is TGTACCACCAGCAGACGGGACAGGGCCCTCACAGATACGCAGTATTTT. Encoded protein: CTTSRRDRALTDTQYF.